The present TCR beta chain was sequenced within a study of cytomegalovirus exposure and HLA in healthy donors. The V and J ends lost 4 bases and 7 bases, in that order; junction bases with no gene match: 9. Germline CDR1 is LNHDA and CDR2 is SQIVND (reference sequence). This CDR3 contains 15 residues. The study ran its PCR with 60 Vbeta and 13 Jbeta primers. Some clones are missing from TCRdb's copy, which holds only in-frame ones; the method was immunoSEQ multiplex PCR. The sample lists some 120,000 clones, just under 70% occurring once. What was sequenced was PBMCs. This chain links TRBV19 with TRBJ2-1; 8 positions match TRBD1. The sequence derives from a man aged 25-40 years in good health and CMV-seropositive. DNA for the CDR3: TGTGCCAGTAGTACGCCGGGACAGGCGGGGAATGAGCAGTTCTTC. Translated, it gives CASSTPGQAGNEQFF.